This TCR beta chain comes out of a study of shared clonotypes between healthy human individuals (dated by TCRdb to 2020 to 2021). Looking at the study overall: A few men and two women, aged 18 to 49 years, made up the cohort. Different laboratories and diverse techniques were used to prepare libraries and sequence TCR repertoires, to increase sequencing depth and limit assay-specific biases. To estimate repertoire size and how much clonotype sharing occurs between individuals, the study deeply sequenced the blood TCR repertoires of roughly 5 healthy adults. Between about 0.85 and 8.9 billion PBMCs per donor were obtained by leukapheresis. Broad study findings and their caveats: Sampling was restricted to blood, and TCR repertoires in tissue are likely to differ from TCR repertoires in blood. Pairwise subsampling indicated that sequencing depth was expected to affect the degree of clonotype sharing among donors. Because the study included a small number of donors, the genetic and exposure-history diversity represented was limited.

Details on this clone: Its antigen remains undetermined. Base qualities were left out, and no much larger clone turns up one base away.

The donors were healthy, HIV-negative adults who had no recently reported acute infections or vaccinations. All donors were Caucasian adults living in Nashville, Tennessee, USA. For unsorted samples, approximately 84 million PBMCs were counted, and genomic DNA was extracted using the QIAamp DNA Blood Mini kit. Blood was collected by leukapheresis, and PBMCs were isolated by Ficoll-Histopaque density gradient centrifugation and then cryopreserved in liquid nitrogen vapor phase. TCR CDR3 regions were amplified from genomic DNA by multiplex PCR using the deep immunoSEQ assay. Extracted genomic DNA from each cell subset was distributed evenly across all wells of several immunoSEQ 96-well plates, and each plate was treated as a replicate. For unsorted PBMC, each replicate PCR was loaded with approximately 0.3 ug genomic DNA, equivalent to tens of thousands of T cell genomes. Ten immunoSEQ deep assay plates were used to sequence the unsorted PBMC genomic DNA. Purified libraries were measured with a Qubit 3.0 fluorometer, size-checked on a Bioanalyzer 2100, and measured again with the KAPA Library Quantification kit. Each immunoSEQ 96-well plate was sequenced on its own single-read 150-cycle Illumina NextSeq 550 flow cell. The authors processed their data as follows. Because only junctional sequences without quality scores were contained in the immunoSEQ output, filtering matching that applied to full-length reads could not be performed. Sequences were annotated with PyIR, a Python wrapper for IgBLAST v1.9, using IMGT germline references to assign V/J genes and CDR3. Reads were filtered out if the reads had weak V/J assignments (E-value above 1e-6), no CDR3, stop codons, out-of-frame junctions, or ambiguous translated residues. A V3J clonotype was defined by an identical inferred V gene, J gene, and CDR3 amino acid sequence. Percentage overlap between repertoires was computed as shared unique clonotypes divided by the size of the smaller repertoire. Three approaches were used to assess repertoire richness: RTK rarefaction, the Chao1 estimator, and Recon v2.1 estimates of unobserved clonotypes. The table comes from immuneACCESS by way of TCRdb, which keeps in-frame sequences with V and J called. Part of the clones is missing from these tables; in studies checked, under half for an unresolved V gene and the rest for unknown reasons. V and J calls and clone size follow that table, whereas D and trimming were derived from the DNA. Here the sample has approximately 500,000 clones; around four fifths occur a single time. About 12% of the sample lies in the top ten.

The germline V gene specifies SGHRS as CDR1 and YFSETQ as CDR2. Between the V and J ends, shortened by 9 bases and 4 bases respectively, the junction contains 16 bases. The CDR3 numbers 13 residues from cysteine through phenylalanine. Only CDR3 DNA is held: 39 bases, read in frame from base 1. The chain was built from TRBV5-1 and TRBJ1-2, with TRBD1 perhaps the D gene, on 5 matching bases. The material sequenced was PBMCs. This TCR derives from a middle-aged woman in good health. Some clones in this sample may be carry-over from other donors' samples. The DNA sequence is given as TGCGCCAACCCCCGGGACGGATTCTATGGCTACACCTTC. The resulting protein is CANPRDGFYGYTF.